The TCR beta chain described here comes from a study of CD8 T cells in ankylosing spondylitis. The CDR3 covers 12 residues. Germline V gene sequence: CDR1 DFQATT, CDR2 SNEGSKA (reference sequence). V was shortened by 5 bases and J by 8 bases, with 12 bases between the two germline ends. MiXCR, run by TCRdb on the 5' RACE reads, gives a single entry per CDR3 protein. Counted here are around 770,000 distinct CDR3 sequences, 15% to 20% occurring once; the ten biggest clones make up under 20%. General observations from the study: The study identified a TCR beta motif of 7 or 8 highly homologous variants that appeared characteristic of ankylosing spondylitis blood. Past studies reported some motif variants in reactive arthritis synovial fluid and blood. The study looked at matched synovial fluid samples from ankylosing spondylitis patients. Disease-linked clones were reported to be significantly enriched there.

This clonotype has just a few counts. Its cognate antigen is unknown. The TCR sequence derives from a male donor with ankylosing spondylitis. This sequence joins TRBV20-1 and TRBJ1-4; maybe TRBD1 (5 bases). The source material was blood, either unsorted or a sorted T cell fraction (not recorded which). In DNA, the CDR3 is TGCAGTGCTGGAGGGACGGTAGAAAAACTGTTTTTT. Protein: CSAGGTVEKLFF.